Listed below are T cell receptor beta chains from one sample, sequenced in a study of blood T cell repertoires in COVID-19. Clones were sequenced by immunoSEQ multiplex PCR, and TCRdb holds only the in-frame ones, with some missing. The data contain nearly 350,000 clones, about 87% of them singletons. Sequencing was performed on peripheral blood. The receptor source for this set is a woman in her 50s with COVID-19, enrolled during active disease. Each CDR3 is given with its conserved first and last residue. The order of the fields is clone size, V gene, J gene, D gene, CDR3 length, CDR3 protein, CDR3 DNA. D genes are given only for firm matches. Rows may omit the clone size; those that give it use once, few, many or a size class.

few	TRBV14	TRBJ1-1	TRBD1	15	CASSTRTGKRAEAFF	TGTGCCAGCAGCACCCGGACAGGAAAACGCGCTGAAGCTTTCTTT
once	TRBV29-1	TRBJ2-3	-	14	CSVMGLRGTDTQYF	TGCAGCGTTATGGGTCTTAGGGGGACAGATACGCAGTATTTT
few	TRBV7-9	TRBJ1-3	-	16	CASSSSRTGWGNTIYF	TGTGCCAGCAGCTCCTCACGGACTGGTTGGGGAAACACCATATATTTT
-	TRBV19	TRBJ2-3	TRBD2	18	CASSIPLAGVRFADTQYF	TGTGCCAGTAGTATACCACTAGCGGGAGTCCGTTTTGCAGATACGCAGTATTTT
once	TRBV11-2	TRBJ2-1	-	11	CASQAYNEQFF	TGTGCGTCACAGGCCTACAATGAGCAGTTCTTC
-	TRBV11-1	TRBJ2-1	TRBD1	16	CASSWEGQGAGNEQFF	TGTGCCAGCAGCTGGGAGGGACAGGGGGCGGGTAATGAGCAGTTCTTC
-	TRBV2	TRBJ1-2	-	12	CASSLQVFGYTF	TGTGCCAGCAGTCTTCAGGTTTTTGGCTACACCTTC
-	TRBV5-8	TRBJ2-2	TRBD2	18	CASSAGTSGSWITGELFF	TGTGCCAGCAGCGCAGGGACTAGCGGGAGTTGGATCACCGGGGAGCTGTTTTTT
-	TRBV27	TRBJ1-1	-	14	CASSPHRMNTEAFF	TGTGCCAGCAGTCCGCACAGAATGAACACTGAAGCTTTCTTT
-	TRBV6-1	TRBJ1-5	-	14	CASSEGQLGQPQHF	TGTGCCAGCAGTGAAGGACAGTTGGGGCAGCCCCAGCATTTT
few	TRBV10-3	TRBJ2-6	-	14	CAIGAGTGANVLTF	TGTGCCATCGGGGCCGGAACTGGGGCCAACGTCCTGACTTTC
-	TRBV27	TRBJ1-1	TRBD1	15	CASSTHRGRTTEAFF	TGTGCCAGCAGTACCCACAGGGGAAGGACCACTGAAGCTTTCTTT
-	TRBV5-1	TRBJ2-5	-	14	CASSGRSRGETQYF	TGCGCCAGCAGCGGAAGGTCCCGCGGGGAGACCCAGTACTTC
-	TRBV19	TRBJ2-6	-	17	CASSMGTPSSGANVLTF	TGTGCCAGTAGTATGGGGACTCCTAGCTCTGGGGCCAACGTCCTGACTTTC
-	TRBV9	TRBJ2-3	TRBD2	16	CASSVGSSGIRDTQYF	TGTGCCAGCAGCGTAGGCTCTAGCGGGATACGTGATACGCAGTATTTT
-	TRBV19	TRBJ2-7	-	13	CASSHTGAGEQYF	TGTGCCAGTAGTCATACAGGGGCGGGGGAGCAGTACTTC
-	TRBV10-2	TRBJ2-1	TRBD2	15	CASSPEREGYNEQFF	TGCGCCAGCAGCCCCGAGCGGGAGGGGTACAATGAGCAGTTCTTC
-	TRBV30	TRBJ2-7	TRBD1	16	CAWSGLTGTGDKEQYF	TGTGCCTGGAGTGGCCTAACCGGGACAGGGGATAAGGAGCAGTACTTC
-	TRBV3-1/TRBV3-2	TRBJ2-7	TRBD1	19	CASSQEPSPTGVSSYEQYF	TGTGCCAGCAGCCAAGAACCCTCACCAACAGGGGTGAGTTCCTACGAGCAGTACTTC
-	TRBV12-3/TRBV12-4	TRBJ1-1	-	13	CASRFIRNTEAFF	TGTGCCAGCCGATTTATTAGGAACACTGAAGCTTTCTTT
once	TRBV5-6	TRBJ2-7	-	12	CASSLDNYEQYF	TGTGCCAGCAGCTTGGACAACTACGAGCAGTACTTC
-	TRBV7-3	TRBJ2-3	-	14	CASSLSGSTDTQYF	TGTGCCAGCAGCTTAAGTGGCAGTACAGATACGCAGTATTTT
-	TRBV11-3	TRBJ2-7	TRBD1	14	CASSSRDRVSEQYF	TGTGCCAGCAGCTCCCGGGACAGGGTATCCGAGCAGTACTTC
-	TRBV27	TRBJ2-5	TRBD2	14	CASSWRGAEETQYF	TGTGCCAGCAGTTGGCGGGGGGCGGAGGAGACCCAGTACTTC
-	TRBV6-2/TRBV6-3	TRBJ2-2	-	17	CASSYSSSYRNTGELFF	TGTGCCAGCAGTTACTCATCCTCGTATAGGAACACCGGGGAGCTGTTTTTT
-	TRBV11-3	TRBJ1-2	TRBD1	15	CASSLDRGDNYGYTF	TGTGCCAGCAGCCTCGACAGGGGGGATAACTATGGCTACACCTTC
-	TRBV18	TRBJ2-7	-	13	CASSPRTTDEQYF	TGTGCCAGCTCACCGAGGACAACTGACGAGCAGTACTTC
-	TRBV7-9	TRBJ2-7	TRBD1	13	CASSLVGGGEQYF	TGTGCCAGCAGCTTAGTAGGGGGCGGGGAGCAGTACTTC
-	TRBV29-1	TRBJ2-7	TRBD2	19	CSVEGVGDRTSGGGYEQYF	TGCAGCGTTGAAGGTGTGGGAGACAGAACTAGTGGCGGGGGCTACGAGCAGTACTTC
once	TRBV7-9	TRBJ1-1	-	14	CASSLGRDPTEAFF	TGTGCCAGCAGCTTAGGCAGGGATCCCACTGAAGCTTTCTTT
-	TRBV19	TRBJ1-1	-	12	CASSPREREAFF	TGTGCCAGTAGTCCCAGGGAACGTGAAGCTTTCTTT
-	TRBV5-1	TRBJ1-2	-	14	CASSVDRIAYGYTF	TGCGCCAGCAGCGTTGACAGGATCGCCTATGGCTACACCTTC
few	TRBV6-5	TRBJ2-1	-	15	CASSYSGGTYNEQFF	TGTGCCAGCAGTTACTCTGGGGGGACCTACAATGAGCAGTTCTTC
-	TRBV5-8	TRBJ2-2	-	15	CASSLGTVNTGELFF	TGTGCCAGCAGCTTGGGGACAGTGAACACCGGGGAGCTGTTTTTT
-	TRBV2	TRBJ1-1	-	13	CASSDRGHTEAFF	TGTGCCAGCAGTGACAGGGGCCACACTGAAGCTTTCTTT
-	TRBV20-1	TRBJ2-7	TRBD2	14	CSASAATSGYEQYF	TGCAGTGCTAGTGCCGCGACTAGCGGGTACGAGCAGTACTTC
-	TRBV5-4	TRBJ2-3	-	14	CASSPRQGTDTQYF	TGTGCCAGCAGCCCCCGGCAGGGGACAGATACGCAGTATTTT
-	TRBV6-5	TRBJ1-5	-	14	CASTGRGINQPQHF	TGTGCCAGCACAGGTCGGGGGATAAATCAGCCCCAGCATTTT
-	TRBV5-1	TRBJ2-3	TRBD1	18	CASTRGILQGVLADTQYF	TGCGCCAGCACCCGTGGGATCCTCCAGGGGGTTTTAGCAGATACGCAGTATTTT
-	TRBV4-3	TRBJ2-2	TRBD2	18	CASSLGLAGGPRTGELFF	TGCGCCAGCAGCCTTGGGCTAGCGGGAGGGCCACGCACCGGGGAGCTGTTTTTT
-	TRBV7-9	TRBJ1-1	-	13	CASRLQENTEAFF	TGTGCCAGCAGGTTACAGGAGAACACTGAAGCTTTCTTT
-	TRBV30	TRBJ2-1	-	13	CAWNSLAGDEQFF	TGTGCCTGGAACTCGCTTGCAGGGGACGAGCAGTTCTTC
-	TRBV6-5	TRBJ1-2	TRBD1	15	CASSYGEGAVYGYTF	TGTGCCAGCAGTTATGGAGAGGGGGCAGTCTATGGCTACACCTTC
-	TRBV5-5	TRBJ1-2	-	18	CASSWEISTGRRGHGYTF	TGTGCCAGCAGCTGGGAAATATCCACAGGGAGAAGGGGCCACGGCTACACCTTC
-	TRBV6-5	TRBJ2-5	TRBD2	14	CASSLRLAGETQYF	TGTGCCAGCAGTCTAAGACTAGCGGGAGAGACCCAGTACTTC
-	TRBV7-2	TRBJ2-1	TRBD2	15	CASSLVASGPGEQFF	TGTGCCAGCAGCTTAGTTGCTAGCGGGCCCGGTGAGCAGTTCTTC
-	TRBV9	TRBJ2-3	TRBD2	21	CASSVAPGTSGRGLGTDTQYF	TGTGCCAGCAGCGTAGCCCCCGGGACTAGCGGGAGAGGACTCGGCACAGATACGCAGTATTTT
-	TRBV5-1	TRBJ2-1	TRBD2	15	CASSLAAGGRNEQFF	TGCGCCAGCAGCTTGGCAGCGGGAGGGAGGAATGAGCAGTTCTTC
-	TRBV9	TRBJ2-4	TRBD1	16	CASSVATGGAKNIQYF	TGTGCCAGCAGCGTCGCAACAGGGGGTGCCAAAAACATTCAGTACTTC
-	TRBV28	TRBJ2-5	TRBD2	16	CASSLGTAGVQETQYF	TGTGCCAGCAGTTTAGGTACAGCGGGGGTCCAAGAGACCCAGTACTTC
few	TRBV5-4	TRBJ2-7	TRBD2	16	CASSPTPAGGPIEQYF	TGTGCCAGCAGCCCTACCCCAGCGGGAGGGCCAATCGAGCAGTACTTC
-	TRBV18	TRBJ2-7	TRBD1	16	CASSPPGYRGMPEQYF	TGTGCCAGCTCACCACCGGGTTACAGGGGAATGCCCGAGCAGTACTTC
once	TRBV1	TRBJ1-3	-	15	CTSSPDSAWASTIYF	TGCACCAGCAGCCCCGACAGCGCTTGGGCGAGCACCATATATTTT
once	TRBV19	TRBJ1-1	TRBD1	13	CASRSTGASEAFF	TGTGCCAGTAGGTCGACAGGGGCATCTGAAGCTTTCTTT
-	TRBV18	TRBJ2-5	TRBD1	14	CASSPGTGEETQYF	TGTGCCAGCTCACCTGGGACAGGGGAAGAGACCCAGTACTTC